The next 27 T cell receptor beta chains were all read from a single sample in a study of blood T cells in healthy people across ages. A J-beta primer mix and a sample-barcoded 5' primer were used in a second PCR of roughly 6 to 12 cycles. TCRdb used MiXCR to reprocess the 5' RACE reads, holding one entry per CDR3 protein. The sample lists 1,300,000 or so distinct CDR3 sequences; roughly 59% were seen once. The specimen was blood. The receptors come from a young man in good health.

The CDR3 sequence is CASRGGGRQETQYF. CDR3 DNA sequence: TGTGCCAGTCGAGGCGGGGGACGACAAGAGACCCAGTACTTC. This chain connects TRBV6-2 or TRBV6-3 to TRBJ2-5, with 7 positions matching TRBD2. The germline gives CDR1 MNHEY, CDR2 SVGEGT. The CDR3 covers 14 residues. Germline trimming cut 9 bases from V and 2 bases from J; bases unmatched to any gene: 9.

The chain recombines TRBV12-3 or TRBV12-4 with TRBJ2-1; D is unresolved. The CDR3 is 14 residues long. The V and J ends lost 5 bases and 1 base respectively, with 9 bases between them. CDR3 DNA sequence: TGTGCCAGCAGTACTAAGGGATCCTACAATGAGCAGTTCTTC. Translated: CASSTKGSYNEQFF.

The gene calls are TRBV14 and TRBJ2-4, with 8 bases fitting TRBD2. The J call may not be correct, given that the DNA end is closer to TRBJ2-7. There are 16 residues in the CDR3. Germline V CDR1 and CDR2: SGHDN, FVKESK. CDR3 loop: CASSQPIGGAGYEQYF. The CDR3 DNA reads as TGTGCCAGCAGCCAACCCATCGGGGGGGCCGGCTACGAGCAGTACTTC.

The rearrangement links TRBV28 to TRBJ1-2, with 11 bases lining up with TRBD1. Germline V gene lookup returns CDR1 MDHEN and CDR2 SYDVKM. The CDR3 length is 15 residues. V gave up 5 bases and J gave up 7 bases; unmatched junction bases: 9. CDR3 loop: CASSTTGQGARGYTF. For the CDR3, the DNA is TGTGCCAGCAGTACTACCGGACAGGGGGCGCGTGGCTACACCTTC.

This clonotype was seen only a few times. Written as DNA, the CDR3 is TGTGCCAGCGGGGCTTGGCAGGGAAGTTACGAGCAGTACTTC. It specifies CASGAWQGSYEQYF. This sequence joins TRBV7-9 and TRBJ2-7; D might be TRBD1 (5 bases). The CDR3 covers 14 residues. V was pared by 8 bases and J by 4 bases, with 18 bases between. Per the germline V gene, CDR1 is SEHNR and CDR2 is FQNEAQ (reference sequence).

This chain links TRBV4-3 with TRBJ2-1; D is possibly TRBD2 (5 bases). V was trimmed by 1 base and J by 7 bases, leaving 14 bases between them. The CDR3 loop spans 15 amino acids. Germline values: CDR1 LGHNA, CDR2 YSLEER. The CDR3 protein is CASSQAGSRGNEQFF. CDR3 coding DNA: TGCGCCAGCAGCCAAGCGGGAAGTCGGGGAAATGAGCAGTTCTTC.

This clonotype was counted a few times. This chain links TRBV11-2 with TRBJ1-1; a weak D match, TRBD1 (5 bases). The length of the CDR3 is 12 residues. From germline, CDR1 is SGHAT and CDR2 FQNNGV. The V end was cut by 3 bases, the J end by 6 bases, with 8 bases between. The CDR3 protein is CASSLGDPEAFF. The CDR3 DNA sequence: TGTGCCAGCAGCTTGGGGGACCCTGAAGCTTTCTTT.

This clonotype was seen a handful of times. The rearrangement links TRBV12-3 or TRBV12-4 to TRBJ1-5; D gene uncertain. This CDR3 region has 13 residues. The V gene lost 6 bases and the J gene lost 5 bases, with 11 bases spanning the gap. Here the CDR3 DNA reads TGTGCCAGCAGCCGATCTAGAGATCAGCCCCAGCATTTT. Its protein product is CASSRSRDQPQHF.

The chain couples TRBV5-1 to TRBJ1-2, with unresolved D. Germline values: CDR1 SGHRS, CDR2 YFSETQ. The CDR3 sequence is 16 residues long. The V end lost 0 bases, the J end lost 2 bases, and 14 bases lay between the germline ends. The CDR3 DNA is TGCGCCAGCAGCTTGGGCGTTGCCATGACCAACTATGGCTACACCTTC. It encodes CASSLGVAMTNYGYTF. The whole variable domain, remainder taken from reference TRBV5-1 and TRBJ1-2, is KAGVTQTPRYLIKTRGQQVTLSCSPISGHRSVSWYQQTPGQGLQFLFEYFSETQRNKGNFPGRFSGRQFSNSRSEMNVSTLELGDSALYLCASSLGVAMTNYGYTFGSGTRLTVV.

This clonotype was seen a handful of times. The CDR3 region has the DNA TGTGCCATCAGTGAGTCGATAAGGGTTTCTGGGGCCAACGTCCTGACTTTC. Its translation: CAISESIRVSGANVLTF. The chain has TRBV10-3 and TRBJ2-6; D is unclear. Trimming removed 0 bases from V and 1 base from J, with 10 bases in between. Looked up from germline, CDR1 is ENHRY and CDR2 is SYGVKD. The CDR3 is made up of 17 amino acids.

This sequence joins TRBV4-3 and TRBJ1-2; perhaps TRBD1 as D (5 bases). CDR1 is LGHNA, CDR2 YSLEER, per germline. There are 15 residues in the CDR3. Trimming took off 0 bases at V and 4 bases at J, with 12 bases between the two ends. CDR3 sequence (DNA): TGCGCCAGCAGCCAAGAGGGCCCAGGGAGCTATGGCTACACCTTC. Amino acid sequence: CASSQEGPGSYGYTF.

Regarding this clonotype: One end of the junction fails to match germline, which may point to a read error. The rearrangement uses TRBV15 and TRBJ2-3; 14 nucleotides align to TRBD2. The germline V gene encodes CDR1 LNHNV and CDR2 YYDKDF (reference sequence). This CDR3 comprises 17 residues. The CDR3 is CAPSRTSGGPNSDTQYF. The CDR3 DNA reads as TGTGCCCCCAGCAGGACTAGCGGGGGGCCTAATTCAGATACGCAGTATTTT.

V gene TRBV5-1 combines with J gene TRBJ2-1; perhaps TRBD1 as D (5 bases). Germline values: CDR1 SGHRS, CDR2 YFSETQ. The V and J ends lost 0 bases and 10 bases respectively, with 8 bases between them. The length of the CDR3 is 12 residues. CDR3 nucleotide sequence: TGCGCCAGCAGCTTGGCACAGGTAGAGCAGTTCTTC. This sequence encodes CASSLAQVEQFF. Supplemented by reference TRBV5-1 and TRBJ2-1, the full variable domain reads KAGVTQTPRYLIKTRGQQVTLSCSPISGHRSVSWYQQTPGQGLQFLFEYFSETQRNKGNFPGRFSGRQFSNSRSEMNVSTLELGDSALYLCASSLAQVEQFFGPGTRLTVL.

This clonotype was counted only a few times. The chain combines TRBV4-1 with TRBJ2-7; 8 positions match TRBD1. The length of the CDR3 is 14 residues. CDR1 and CDR2 from the germline V gene are MGHRA and YSYEKL. The ends lost 3 bases at V and 6 bases at J; junction bases unmatched: 7. The CDR3 is CASSHSQGAPEQYF. CDR3 DNA: TGCGCCAGCAGCCACTCCCAGGGGGCGCCCGAGCAGTACTTC.

The CDR3: CASSYGLRQETQYF. CDR3 nucleotides: TGTGCCAGCAGCTACGGACTACGACAAGAGACCCAGTACTTC. This sequence joins TRBV7-2 and TRBJ2-5, with a weak D call TRBD2 (6 bases). The germline gives CDR1 SGHTA, CDR2 FQGNSA. This CDR3 region has 14 residues. V shed 4 bases and J shed 2 bases, with 11 bases lying between them.

The chain recombines TRBV4-3 with TRBJ2-4, with TRBD2 identical over 9 bases. The germline CDR1 and CDR2 sequences are LGHNA and YSLEER. This CDR3 spans 16 amino acids. Germline trimming cut 4 bases from V and 13 bases from J; bases unmatched to any gene: 17. CDR3 amino acids: CASSLYRLAGRDEQYF. CDR3 nucleotide sequence: TGCGCCAGCAGCCTTTACAGGCTAGCGGGGAGGGATGAGCAGTACTTC.

This clonotype was recorded a few times. This chain joins TRBV28 and TRBJ2-4, with TRBD2 matching over 9 bases. Trimming removed 8 bases from V and 8 bases from J; junction bases left unmatched: 10. Germline values: CDR1 MDHEN, CDR2 SYDVKM. The CDR3 is 14 amino acids. CDR3 DNA: TGTGCCAGCGCTGGCGGGGGGGCTCGGGACATTCAGTACTTC. Its protein is CASAGGGARDIQYF.

J is TRBJ2-5 and V is TRBV12-3 or TRBV12-4; D is possibly TRBD2 (7 bases). The CDR3 runs 16 residues. V lost 5 bases and J lost 5, with 21 bases in between. The CDR3: CASSTSGGGGAETQYF. DNA for the CDR3: TGTGCCAGCAGTACCAGTGGTGGGGGGGGCGCGGAGACCCAGTACTTC.

The chain combines TRBV4-1 with TRBJ2-3, with D unresolved. CDR3 length equals 16 residues. Germline assignment: CDR1 MGHRA and CDR2 YSYEKL. V lost 1 base, J lost 2 bases, and 13 bases lay in between. The CDR3 DNA is TGCGCCAGCAGCCAAGGAGAAGTACTTTACACAGATACGCAGTATTTT. Translating it yields CASSQGEVLYTDTQYF.

J is TRBJ2-5 and V is TRBV30, with a weak D call TRBD2 (6 bases). CDR3 length equals 11 residues. The V end lost 5 bases, the J end lost 11 bases, and 15 bases lay between the germline ends. The germline V gene has CDR1 GTSNPN and CDR2 SVGIG (reference sequence). CDR3 sequence reads: CAWYSRRGQYF. CDR3 bases: TGTGCCTGGTACTCCCGCCGGGGGCAGTACTTC. Variable domain in full (rest from reference TRBV30 and TRBJ2-5): SQTIHQWPATLVQPVGSPLSLECTVEGTSNPNLYWYRQAAGRGLQLLFYSVGIGQISSEVPQNLSASRPQDRQFILSSKKLLLSDSGFYLCAWYSRRGQYFGPGTRLLVL.

This clonotype was detected a few times. In DNA, the CDR3 is TGTGCTAGTAAAAGCCCGGAGGGCACTGAAGCTTTCTTT. Translation: CASKSPEGTEAFF. The J gene is TRBJ1-1, the V gene TRBV12-5; D is unclear. The germline V and J ends were trimmed by 8 bases and 4 bases, with 14 bases remaining between them. The CDR3 totals 13 residues. Germline values: CDR1 LGHNT, CDR2 FRNRAP. The variable domain in full, with the rest retrieved from reference TRBV12-5 and TRBJ1-1, is DARVTQTPRHKVTEMGQEVTMRCQPILGHNTVFWYRQTMMQGLELLAYFRNRAPLDDSGMPKDRFSAEMPDATLATLKIQPSEPRDSAVYFCASKSPEGTEAFFGQGTRLTVV.

As to this clonotype: One junction end does not reproduce the germline sequence, and a read error may be involved. The chain uses TRBV7-7 and TRBJ2-2, with unresolved D. The CDR3 has 13 amino acids. Germline V gene data show CDR1 as SSHAT and CDR2 as FNYEAQ (reference sequence). This chain's CDR3 is CACSFLSDGELFF. The CDR3 nucleotides read TGTGCCTGCAGCTTTCTCAGTGACGGGGAGCTGTTTTTT.

J is TRBJ1-6 and V is TRBV20-1; tentatively, D is TRBD1 (6 bases). Per germline, CDR1 DFQATT and CDR2 SNEGSKA (reference sequence). This CDR3 is built from 14 residues. V lost 6 bases to trimming and J lost 9 bases, with 18 bases between them. This CDR3 reads CSAPQTGQPSPLHF. In DNA form, the CDR3 reads TGCAGTGCCCCTCAGACGGGACAACCTTCACCCCTCCACTTT.

CDR3 sequence (DNA): TGTGCCAGCAGCGTATCGGCAGGTAACACTGAAGCTTTCTTT. This gives the protein CASSVSAGNTEAFF. The V call is TRBV9, the J call TRBJ1-1; no clear D. Germline V gene lookup returns CDR1 SGDLS and CDR2 YYNGEE. The CDR3 length is 14 residues. Trimming cost V 1 base and J 2 bases, with 9 bases left between them.

Points on this clonotype: One end of the junction is discordant with germline, which a read error may explain. V gene TRBV4-1 combines with J gene TRBJ2-7, with D unresolved. CDR1 is MGHRA and CDR2 is YSYEKL in the germline V gene. This CDR3 contains 12 residues. CDR3 in amino acids: CASRAANYGQYF. The CDR3 nucleotides read TGCGCCAGCAGGGCGGCAAACTACGGGCAGTACTTC.

This clonotype turned up a few times. The chain combines TRBV14 with TRBJ1-4, with unresolved D. Trimming shortened V by 2 bases and J by 7 bases, and 11 bases separated the two germline ends. The CDR3 is made up of 14 amino acids. Germline values: CDR1 SGHDN, CDR2 FVKESK. DNA of the CDR3: TGTGCCAGCAGCCAAATGACGTGGGGTGAAAAACTGTTTTTT. It encodes CASSQMTWGEKLFF.

V is TRBV20-1 and J is TRBJ2-7, with D possibly TRBD2 on 6 matching bases. Germline V lookup: CDR1 DFQATT, CDR2 SNEGSKA (reference sequence). The V end lost 0 bases, the J end lost 12 bases, and 21 bases lay between the germline ends. This CDR3 has 14 amino acids. CDR3 amino acids: CSARDNRRVSRLYF. For the CDR3, the DNA is TGCAGTGCTAGAGACAACCGGAGGGTCAGCCGTTTGTACTTC.